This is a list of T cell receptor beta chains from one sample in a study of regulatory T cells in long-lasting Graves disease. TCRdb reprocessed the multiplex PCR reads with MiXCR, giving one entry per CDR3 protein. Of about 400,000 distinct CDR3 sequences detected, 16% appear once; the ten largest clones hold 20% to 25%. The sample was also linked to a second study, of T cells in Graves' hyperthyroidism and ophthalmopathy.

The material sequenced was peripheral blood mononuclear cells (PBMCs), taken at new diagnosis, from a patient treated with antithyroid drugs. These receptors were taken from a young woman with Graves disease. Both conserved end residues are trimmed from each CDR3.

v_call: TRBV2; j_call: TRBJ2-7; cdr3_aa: ASRPGQDLGEQY
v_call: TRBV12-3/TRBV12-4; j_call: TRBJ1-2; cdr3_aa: ASGREVPGGYT
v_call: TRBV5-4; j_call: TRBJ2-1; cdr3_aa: ASSIGTQNNEQF
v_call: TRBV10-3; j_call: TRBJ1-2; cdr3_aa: ATGVAGENYGYT
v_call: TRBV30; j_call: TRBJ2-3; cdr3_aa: AYKPLSDTQY
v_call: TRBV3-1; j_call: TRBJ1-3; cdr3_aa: ASSQGTVYGNTIY
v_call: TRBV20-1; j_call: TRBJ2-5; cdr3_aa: SARPTPGTAETQY
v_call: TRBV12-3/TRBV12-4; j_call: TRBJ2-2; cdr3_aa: ASSLEARGEKNTGELF
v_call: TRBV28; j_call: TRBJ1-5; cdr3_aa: ASSLGEGVEIPQPQH
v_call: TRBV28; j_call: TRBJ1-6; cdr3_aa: ASSSLSAGMGSPLH
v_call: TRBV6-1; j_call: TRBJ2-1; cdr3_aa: ASSPRGTHNEQF
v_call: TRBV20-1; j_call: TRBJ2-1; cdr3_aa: SANQRGGSYNEQF
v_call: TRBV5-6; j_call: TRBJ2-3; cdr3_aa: ASSLAFDTQY
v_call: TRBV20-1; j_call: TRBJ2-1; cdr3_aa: SARYPGQGAYNEQF
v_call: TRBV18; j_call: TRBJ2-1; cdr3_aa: ASSRKLSSYYNEQF
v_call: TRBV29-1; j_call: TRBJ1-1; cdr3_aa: SVEPRGETEAF
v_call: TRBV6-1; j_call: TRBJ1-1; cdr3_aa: ASSPGAGMNTEAF
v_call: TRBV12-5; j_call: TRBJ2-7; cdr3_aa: ASGFQGVPGQGYDEQY
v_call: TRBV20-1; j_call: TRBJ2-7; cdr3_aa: SARPGADSEQY